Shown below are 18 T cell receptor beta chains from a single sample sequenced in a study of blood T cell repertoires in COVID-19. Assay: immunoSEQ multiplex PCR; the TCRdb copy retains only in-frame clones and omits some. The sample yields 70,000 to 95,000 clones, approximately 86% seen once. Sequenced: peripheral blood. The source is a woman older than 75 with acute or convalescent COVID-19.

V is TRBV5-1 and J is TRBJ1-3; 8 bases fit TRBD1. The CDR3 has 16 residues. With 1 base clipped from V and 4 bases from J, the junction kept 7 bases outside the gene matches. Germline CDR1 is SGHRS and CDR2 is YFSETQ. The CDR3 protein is CASSLSPTGEGNTIYF. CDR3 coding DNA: TGCGCCAGCAGCTTGTCACCGACAGGGGAAGGAAACACCATATATTTT. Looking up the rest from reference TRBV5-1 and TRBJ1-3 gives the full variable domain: KAGVTQTPRYLIKTRGQQVTLSCSPISGHRSVSWYQQTPGQGLQFLFEYFSETQRNKGNFPGRFSGRQFSNSRSEMNVSTLELGDSALYLCASSLSPTGEGNTIYFGEGSWLTVV.

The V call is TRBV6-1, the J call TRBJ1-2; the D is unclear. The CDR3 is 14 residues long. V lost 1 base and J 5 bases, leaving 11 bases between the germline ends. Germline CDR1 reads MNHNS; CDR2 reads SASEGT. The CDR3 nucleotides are TGTGCCAGCAGTGAAGGGGTCGGGAATTATGGCTACACCTTC. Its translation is CASSEGVGNYGYTF.

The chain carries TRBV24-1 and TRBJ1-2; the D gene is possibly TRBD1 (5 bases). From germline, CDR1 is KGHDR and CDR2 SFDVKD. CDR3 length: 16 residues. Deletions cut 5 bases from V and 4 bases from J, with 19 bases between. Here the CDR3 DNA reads TGTGCCACCAGTGTCACTGGGGCGGCTGATGGCTATGGCTACACCTTC. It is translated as CATSVTGAADGYGYTF.

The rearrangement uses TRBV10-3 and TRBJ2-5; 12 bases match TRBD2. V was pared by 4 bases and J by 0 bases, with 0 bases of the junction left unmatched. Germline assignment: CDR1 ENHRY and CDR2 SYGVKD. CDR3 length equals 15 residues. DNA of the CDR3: TGTGCCATCAGTGGGACTAGCGGGGACCAAGAGACCCAGTACTTC. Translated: CAISGTSGDQETQYF.

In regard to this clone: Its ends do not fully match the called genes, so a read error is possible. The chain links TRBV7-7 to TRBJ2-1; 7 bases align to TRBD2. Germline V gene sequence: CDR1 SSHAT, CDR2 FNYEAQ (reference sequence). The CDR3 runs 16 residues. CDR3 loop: CASSLAGLANYNEQFF. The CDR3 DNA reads TGTGCTAGCAGCTTAGCGGGCCTCGCGAACTACAATGAGCAGTTCTTC.

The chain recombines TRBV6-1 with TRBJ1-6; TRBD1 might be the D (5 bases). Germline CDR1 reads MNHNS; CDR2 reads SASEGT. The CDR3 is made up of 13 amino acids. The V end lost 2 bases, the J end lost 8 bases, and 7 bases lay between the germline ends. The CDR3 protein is CASSEIGDSPLHF. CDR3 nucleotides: TGTGCCAGCAGTGAAATAGGGGATTCACCCCTCCACTTT.

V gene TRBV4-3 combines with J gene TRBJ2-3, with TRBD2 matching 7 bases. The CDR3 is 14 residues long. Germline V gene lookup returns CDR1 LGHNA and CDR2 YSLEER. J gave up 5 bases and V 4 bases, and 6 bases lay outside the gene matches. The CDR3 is CASSRRLAGDTQYF. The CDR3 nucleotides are TGCGCCAGCAGCCGCCGACTAGCAGGAGATACGCAGTATTTT.

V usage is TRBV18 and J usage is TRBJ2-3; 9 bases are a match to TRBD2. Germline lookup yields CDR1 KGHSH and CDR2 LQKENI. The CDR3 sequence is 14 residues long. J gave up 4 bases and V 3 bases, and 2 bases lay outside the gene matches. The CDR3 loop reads CASSPREGPDTQYF. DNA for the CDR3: TGTGCCAGCTCACCGCGGGAGGGACCAGATACGCAGTATTTT.

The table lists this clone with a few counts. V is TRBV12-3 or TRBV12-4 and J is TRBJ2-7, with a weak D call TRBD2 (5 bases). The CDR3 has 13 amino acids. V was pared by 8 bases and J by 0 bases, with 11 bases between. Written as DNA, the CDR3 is TGTGCCAGCGGACTGGCAAGCTCCTACGAGCAGTACTTC. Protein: CASGLASSYEQYF.

The CDR3 DNA sequence: TGTGCCAGCAGCTTAGCGGGGAGTAATGGCTACACCTTC. Amino acids: CASSLAGSNGYTF. The rearrangement uses TRBV11-1 and TRBJ1-2; D unresolved. Trimming left V 0 bases short and J 6 bases short, with 8 bases between. CDR3 size: 13 residues. Looked up from germline, CDR1 is SGHAT and CDR2 is FQDESV (reference sequence). Looking up the rest from reference TRBV11-1 and TRBJ1-2 gives the full variable domain: EAEVAQSPRYKITEKSQAVAFWCDPISGHATLYWYRQILGQGPELLVQFQDESVVDDSQLPKDRFSAERLKGVDSTLKIQPAELGDSAMYLCASSLAGSNGYTFGSGTRLTVV.

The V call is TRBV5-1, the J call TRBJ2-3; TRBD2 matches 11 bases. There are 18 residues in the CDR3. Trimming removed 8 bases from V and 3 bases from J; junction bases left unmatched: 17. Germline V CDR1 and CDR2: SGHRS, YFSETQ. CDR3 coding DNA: TGCGCCAGTCGCTCCGGGACTAGCGGAGCTGGGCCTACAGATACGCAGTATTTT. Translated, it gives CASRSGTSGAGPTDTQYF.

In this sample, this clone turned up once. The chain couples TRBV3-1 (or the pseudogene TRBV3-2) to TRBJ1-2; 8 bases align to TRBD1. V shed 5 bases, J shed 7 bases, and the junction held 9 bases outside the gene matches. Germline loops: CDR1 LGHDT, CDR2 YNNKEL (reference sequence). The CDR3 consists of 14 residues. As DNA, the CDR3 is TGTGCCAGCAGCGGAGAGCAGGGGGCCGGTGGCTACACCTTC. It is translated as CASSGEQGAGGYTF.

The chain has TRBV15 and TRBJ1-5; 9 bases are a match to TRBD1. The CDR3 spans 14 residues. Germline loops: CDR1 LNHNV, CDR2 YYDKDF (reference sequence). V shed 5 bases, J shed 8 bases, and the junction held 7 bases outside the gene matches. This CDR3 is CATSPRDRAKPQHF. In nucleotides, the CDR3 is TGTGCCACCAGCCCCCGGGACAGGGCAAAGCCCCAGCATTTT. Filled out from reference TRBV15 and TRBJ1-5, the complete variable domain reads DAMVIQNPRYQVTQFGKPVTLSCSQTLNHNVMYWYQQKSSQAPKLLFHYYDKDFNNEADTPDNFQSRRPNTSFCFLDIRSPGLGDTAMYLCATSPRDRAKPQHFGDGTRLSIL.

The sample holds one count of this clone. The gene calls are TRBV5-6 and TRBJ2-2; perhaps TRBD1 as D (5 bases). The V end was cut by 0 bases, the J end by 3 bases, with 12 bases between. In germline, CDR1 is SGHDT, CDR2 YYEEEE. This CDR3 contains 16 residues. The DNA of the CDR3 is TGTGCCAGCAGCTTGGATGAGACAGACCACACCGGGGAGCTGTTTTTT. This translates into CASSLDETDHTGELFF.

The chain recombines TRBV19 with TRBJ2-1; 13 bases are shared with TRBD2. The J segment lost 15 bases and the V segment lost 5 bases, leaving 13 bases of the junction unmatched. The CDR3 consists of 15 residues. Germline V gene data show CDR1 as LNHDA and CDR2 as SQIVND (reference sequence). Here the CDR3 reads CASSRGLAGDRVLFF. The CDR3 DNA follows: TGTGCCAGTAGTCGCGGACTAGCGGGAGATCGGGTACTGTTCTTC.

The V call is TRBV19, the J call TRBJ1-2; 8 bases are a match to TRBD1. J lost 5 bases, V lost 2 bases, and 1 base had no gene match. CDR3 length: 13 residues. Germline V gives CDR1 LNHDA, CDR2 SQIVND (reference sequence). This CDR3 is CASSIQGAYGYTF. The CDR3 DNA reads TGTGCCAGTAGTATACAGGGGGCATATGGCTACACCTTC.

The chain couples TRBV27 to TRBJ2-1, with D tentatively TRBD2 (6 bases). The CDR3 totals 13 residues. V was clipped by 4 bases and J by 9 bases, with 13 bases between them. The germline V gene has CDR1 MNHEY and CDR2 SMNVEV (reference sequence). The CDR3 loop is CASSSMGRGEQFF. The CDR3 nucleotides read TGTGCCAGCAGTTCCATGGGGCGGGGTGAGCAGTTCTTC.

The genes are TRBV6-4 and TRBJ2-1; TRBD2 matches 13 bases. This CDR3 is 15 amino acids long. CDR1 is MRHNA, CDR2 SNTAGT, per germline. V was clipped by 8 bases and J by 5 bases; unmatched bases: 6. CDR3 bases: TGTGCCAGCTCTCCCGGGACTAGCGGGAACAATGAGCAGTTCTTC. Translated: CASSPGTSGNNEQFF.